One T cell receptor beta chain is described in this entry. Its target is not known. Primers included in the PCR were 60 Vbeta and 13 Jbeta primers. Using immunoSEQ multiplex PCR, the repertoire was profiled, and TCRdb retains in-frame clones only, with some absent. The data contain about 67,000 clones, approximately 67% of them seen just once; the ten biggest clones take up 2% to 2.5%. This sample was included in a study of cytomegalovirus exposure and HLA in healthy donors. Overall study: From donors who were HLA-typed, an early data release held 75 million to 85 million unique TCRs. Clustering assigned 70% to 90% of the approximately 390 genotyped donors to the Caucasian-associated ancestry cluster. Study-level results: Being productive about 90% or about 30% of the time was typical of most TCR beta V segments in an earlier analysis.

The CDR3 is 13 amino acids. Germline V gene sequence: CDR1 KGHSH, CDR2 LQKENI. Trimming removed 3 bases at V and 6 bases at J, with 12 bases between. The chain has TRBV18 and TRBJ2-7; a possible D gene is TRBD1 (5 bases). The receptor was derived from a young woman in good health and CMV-seronegative. Sequenced input: PBMCs. The CDR3 DNA is TGTGCCAGCTCACCCCACAGACAGTCCGAGCAGTACTTC. Amino acids: CASSPHRQSEQYF.